A selection of T cell receptor beta chains follows, all from one sample in a study of cytomegalovirus exposure and HLA in healthy donors. Sequencing was performed with immunoSEQ multiplex PCR; in TCRdb, only in-frame clones are kept and a portion is missing. The sample carries about 98,000 clones, around 81% recorded once. Material for sequencing was PBMCs. Receptor source: a female donor in good health and CMV-seropositive. CDR3s include the opening cysteine and the closing phenylalanine or tryptophan. Part of the rows lack a size; the others show once, few, many or a class for expanded clones.

j_call v_call clone_size cdr3_aa
TRBJ2-1 TRBV14 NA CASSTPPGVGNEQFF
TRBJ2-5 TRBV5-6 NA CASSLKGQGFYEYF
TRBJ2-7 TRBV2 NA CASSGTAREQYF
TRBJ1-5 TRBV28 NA CASRGGYSNQPQHF
TRBJ2-5 TRBV2 NA CAITKGGQETQYF
TRBJ2-5 TRBV5-1 NA CASSSLNLAGAGWETQYF
TRBJ2-1 TRBV5-1 NA CASSRGQSSYNEQFF
TRBJ1-2 TRBV2 NA CASSGYRVGGYTF
TRBJ2-7 TRBV28 NA CAATASRGLYEQYF
TRBJ2-2 TRBV9 NA CASSDGTSGGASNTGELFF
TRBJ1-6 TRBV6-5 NA CASSQGASNSPLHF
TRBJ1-2 TRBV5-1 NA CASSLEGPWGYTF
TRBJ2-1 TRBV5-6 NA CASSLRALGQGSYNEQFF
TRBJ1-5 TRBV29-1 few CSVGGGDQPQHF
TRBJ1-2 TRBV6-5 NA CASTHRGGYGYTF
TRBJ1-6 TRBV11-2 NA CASSLDGSSYNSPLHF
TRBJ1-2 TRBV9 NA CASSVRTGGLGYTF
TRBJ1-5 TRBV4-1 NA CASSIEYSNQPQHF
TRBJ1-5 TRBV12-5 NA CASGLAEGNQPQHF
TRBJ2-5 TRBV5-1 NA CASSPREWADEETQYF
TRBJ1-1 TRBV29-1 NA CSVAMREDTEAFF
TRBJ2-3 TRBV7-9 once CASSSTGTGPDTQYF
TRBJ1-2 TRBV6-1 NA CASSEGGTNYGYTF
TRBJ1-1 TRBV27 NA CASTAGTEAFF
TRBJ2-7 TRBV28 NA CASSLIDTGEQYF
TRBJ1-5 TRBV27 NA CASSRGGGRSNQPQHF
TRBJ1-2 TRBV2 NA CASSEPEQGYGYGYTF
TRBJ2-7 TRBV10-1 NA CASSESREVGEQYF
TRBJ1-4 TRBV7-7 NA CASSLGRGGSEKLFF
TRBJ2-2 TRBV18 NA CASLGQNTGELFF
TRBJ1-1 TRBV19 NA CASSPHPQQGRTNTEAFF
TRBJ1-6 TRBV9 once CASSVNMEGSPLHF
TRBJ2-7 TRBV2 NA CASSPRTSGSGEQYF
TRBJ2-7 TRBV10-3 NA CAIRSGGAIYEQYF
TRBJ1-5 TRBV4-1 NA CASSQGQGGRDQPQHF
TRBJ2-7 TRBV7-2 NA CASSLLAGSTYEQYF
TRBJ2-3 TRBV9 NA CASSSNGLGDTQYF
TRBJ2-6 TRBV15 NA CATSDLATGRSGANVLTF
TRBJ1-3 TRBV7-9 few CASSFLGISGNTIYF
TRBJ1-2 TRBV28 NA CASYPGTIDGYTF
TRBJ1-1 TRBV11-2 NA CASSLVSRGAFF
TRBJ2-1 TRBV10-1 NA CASSEGLAGVTEQFF
TRBJ2-7 TRBV7-8 NA CASSSTVTSIYEQYF
TRBJ1-1 TRBV13 once CASSLAGGGTEAFF
TRBJ2-4 TRBV12-5 NA CASGFHGQAGSYF
TRBJ2-1 TRBV9 once CASSGGLAGPYNEQFF
TRBJ2-7 TRBV28 NA CATIAGALSYEQYF
NA TRBV6-5 NA CASSYSPDNYEQYF
TRBJ1-1 TRBV10-3 NA CAISERGTEAFF
TRBJ2-1 TRBV6-5 NA CASIGLADEYNEQFF
TRBJ1-2 TRBV11-2 NA CASSLDERLTANYGYTF
TRBJ2-1 TRBV19 NA CASSGEIVRGDYNEQFF
TRBJ2-2 TRBV5-4 NA CASIPRPGLAGNLNTGELFF
TRBJ1-5 TRBV25-1 NA CASSEGGWQPQHF
TRBJ2-1 TRBV7-9 NA CASSSGGLAGVTHEQFF
TRBJ2-7 TRBV4-1 NA CASSQAQTYEQYF
TRBJ1-4 TRBV7-6 NA CASSSRGAQREKLFF
TRBJ2-7 TRBV6-5 NA CASRTKQGHEQYF
TRBJ1-4 TRBV5-4 NA CASSLTGGEEKLFF